This T cell receptor beta chain emerged from a study of T cells in tumors after PD-1 blockade. Study details: During anti-PD-1 treatment, some patients continued daily vismodegib 150 mg.

The same primary tumor site was biopsied both before and after PD-1 blockade. Profiled with immunoSEQ multiplex PCR; TCRdb holds only in-frame clones, not every one. The sample shows roughly 1,900 clones, roughly 63% of them seen only once. This CDR3 is 21 amino acids long. The germline V gene has CDR1 MGHRA and CDR2 YSYEKL. The V gene end was trimmed by 0 bases and the J gene end by 2 bases; junction bases not matched to a gene: 19. The sequenced sample was tumor tissue, obtained before anti-PD-1 treatment. This chain connects TRBV4-1 to TRBJ2-1; 7 bases line up with TRBD2. This receptor was taken from a human donor with basal cell carcinoma. CDR3 residues: CASSQDLASGTRLGTYNEQFF. CDR3 nucleotides: TGCGCCAGCAGCCAAGATTTGGCTAGCGGTACACGATTGGGCACCTACAATGAGCAGTTCTTC.